This TCR beta chain comes out of a study of PD-L1 blockade in urothelial cancer. Time point here: peripheral blood 6 weeks after treatment start. The ends were cut back, 0 bases at V and 8 bases at J, with 11 bases in the middle. CDR1 SGHRS and CDR2 YFSETQ come from the germline V gene. This CDR3 contains 13 residues. Produced via immunoSEQ multiplex PCR; TCRdb's table is partial and in-frame only. The sample includes approximately 47,000 clones, about four fifths seen only once; the top ten take 8.8%. The input for sequencing was PBMCs, taken around atezolizumab (anti-PD-L1) treatment. The clonotype originates from a man aged 70-80 years with urothelial cancer. This chain uses TRBV5-1 with TRBJ1-2; D call uncertain. The CDR3 reads CASSLESFEGYTF. The CDR3 DNA reads as TGCGCCAGCAGCTTGGAAAGTTTCGAGGGCTACACCTTC.